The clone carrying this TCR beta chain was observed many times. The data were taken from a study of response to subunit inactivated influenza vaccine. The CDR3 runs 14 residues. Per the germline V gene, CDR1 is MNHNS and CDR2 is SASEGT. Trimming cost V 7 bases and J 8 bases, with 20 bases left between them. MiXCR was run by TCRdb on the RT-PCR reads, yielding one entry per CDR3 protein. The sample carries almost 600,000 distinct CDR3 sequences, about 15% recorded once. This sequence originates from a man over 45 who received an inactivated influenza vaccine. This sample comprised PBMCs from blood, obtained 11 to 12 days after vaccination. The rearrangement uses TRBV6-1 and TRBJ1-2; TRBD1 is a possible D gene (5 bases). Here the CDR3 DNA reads TGTGCCAGCACGTCCATTCAGGGTCCCTACGGCTACACCTTC. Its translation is CASTSIQGPYGYTF.